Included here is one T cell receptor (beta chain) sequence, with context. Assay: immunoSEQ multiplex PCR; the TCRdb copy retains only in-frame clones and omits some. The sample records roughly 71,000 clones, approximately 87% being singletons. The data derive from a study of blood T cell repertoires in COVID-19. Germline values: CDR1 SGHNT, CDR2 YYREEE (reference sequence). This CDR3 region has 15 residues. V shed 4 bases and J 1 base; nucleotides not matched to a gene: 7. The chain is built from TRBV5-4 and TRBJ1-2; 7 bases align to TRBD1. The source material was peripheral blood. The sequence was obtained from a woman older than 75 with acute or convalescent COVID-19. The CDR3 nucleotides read TGTGCCAGCAGCACCCGGGACAGCGGTAACTATGGCTACACCTTC. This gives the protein CASSTRDSGNYGYTF. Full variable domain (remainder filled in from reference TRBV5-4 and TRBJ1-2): ETGVTQSPTHLIKTRGQQVTLRCSSQSGHNTVSWYQQALGQGPQFIFQYYREEENGRGNFPPRFSGLQFPNYSSELNVNALELDDSALYLCASSTRDSGNYGYTFGSGTRLTVV.